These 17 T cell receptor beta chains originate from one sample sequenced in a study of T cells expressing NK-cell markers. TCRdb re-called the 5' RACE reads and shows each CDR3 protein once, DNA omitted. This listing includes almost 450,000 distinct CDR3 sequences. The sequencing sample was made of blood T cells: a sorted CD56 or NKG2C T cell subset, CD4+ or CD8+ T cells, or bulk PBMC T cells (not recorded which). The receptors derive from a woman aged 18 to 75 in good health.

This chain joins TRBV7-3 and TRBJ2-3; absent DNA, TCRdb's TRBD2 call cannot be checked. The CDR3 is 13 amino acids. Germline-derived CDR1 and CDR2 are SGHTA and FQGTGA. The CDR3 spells CASSAGLADTQYF.

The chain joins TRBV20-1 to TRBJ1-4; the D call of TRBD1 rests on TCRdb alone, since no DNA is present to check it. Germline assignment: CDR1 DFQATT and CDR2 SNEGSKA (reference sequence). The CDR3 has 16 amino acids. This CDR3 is CGAPPRLGQGNEKLFF.

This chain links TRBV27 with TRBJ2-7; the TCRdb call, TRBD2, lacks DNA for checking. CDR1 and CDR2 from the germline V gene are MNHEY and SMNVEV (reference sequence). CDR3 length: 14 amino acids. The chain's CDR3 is CASSLWTSVNEQYF.

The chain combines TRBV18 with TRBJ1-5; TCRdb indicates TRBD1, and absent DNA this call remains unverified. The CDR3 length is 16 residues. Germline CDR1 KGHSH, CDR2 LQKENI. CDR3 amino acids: CASSPADGGNGQPQHF. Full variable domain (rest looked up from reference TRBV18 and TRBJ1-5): NAGVMQNPRHLVRRRGQEARLRCSPMKGHSHVYWYRQLPEEGLKFMVYLQKENIIDESGMPKERFSAEFPKEGPSILRIQQVVRGDSAAYFCASSPADGGNGQPQHFGDGTRLSIL.

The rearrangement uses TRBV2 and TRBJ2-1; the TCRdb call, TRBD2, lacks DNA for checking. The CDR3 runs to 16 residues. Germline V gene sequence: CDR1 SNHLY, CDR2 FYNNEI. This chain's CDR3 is CASSELAGGVYNEQFF.

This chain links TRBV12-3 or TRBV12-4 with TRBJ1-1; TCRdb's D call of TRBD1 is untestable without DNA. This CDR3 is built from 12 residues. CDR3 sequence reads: CASRRDRAEAFF.

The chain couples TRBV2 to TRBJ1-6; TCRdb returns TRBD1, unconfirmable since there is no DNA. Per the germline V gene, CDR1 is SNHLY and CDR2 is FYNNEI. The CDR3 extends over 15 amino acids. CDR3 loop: CASSYDRLTGSPLHF.

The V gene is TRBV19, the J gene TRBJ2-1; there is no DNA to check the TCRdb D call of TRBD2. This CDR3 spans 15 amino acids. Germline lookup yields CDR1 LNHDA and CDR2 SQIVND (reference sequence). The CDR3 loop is CASTILAGESNEQFF.

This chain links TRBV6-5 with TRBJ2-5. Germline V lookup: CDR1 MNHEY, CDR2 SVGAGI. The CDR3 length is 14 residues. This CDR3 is CASSWSRVQETQYF.

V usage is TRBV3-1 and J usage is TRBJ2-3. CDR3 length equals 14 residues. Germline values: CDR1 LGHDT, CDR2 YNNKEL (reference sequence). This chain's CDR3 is CASSQGYSTDTQYF.

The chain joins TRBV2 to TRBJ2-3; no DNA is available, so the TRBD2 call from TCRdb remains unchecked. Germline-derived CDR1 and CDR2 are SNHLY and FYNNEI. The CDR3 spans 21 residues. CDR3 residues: CASSDSGPDRPLADGTDTQYF.

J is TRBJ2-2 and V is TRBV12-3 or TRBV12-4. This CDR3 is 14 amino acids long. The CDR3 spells CASSLGGPTGELFF.

The CDR3 protein is CASSTPWVGNSYEQYF. The chain combines TRBV19 with TRBJ2-7; TCRdb picks TRBD1, but there is no DNA to check that call. CDR3 length: 16 amino acids. CDR1 and CDR2 from the germline V gene are LNHDA and SQIVND (reference sequence). Variable domain in full (rest from reference TRBV19 and TRBJ2-7): DGGITQSPKYLFRKEGQNVTLSCEQNLNHDAMYWYRQDPGQGLRLIYYSQIVNDFQKGDIAEGYSVSREKKESFPLTVTSAQKNPTAFYLCASSTPWVGNSYEQYFGPGTRLTVT.

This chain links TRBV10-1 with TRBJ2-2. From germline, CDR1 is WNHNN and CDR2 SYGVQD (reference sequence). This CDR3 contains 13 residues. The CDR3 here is CASSDSSTGELFF.

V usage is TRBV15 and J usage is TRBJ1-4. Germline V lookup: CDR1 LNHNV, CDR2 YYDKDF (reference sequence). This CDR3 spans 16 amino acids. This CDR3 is CATSRGTQAFDEKLFF.

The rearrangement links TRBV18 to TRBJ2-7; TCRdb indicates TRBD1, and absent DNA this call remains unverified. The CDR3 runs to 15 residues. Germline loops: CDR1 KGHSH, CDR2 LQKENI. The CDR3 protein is CASSPLGHGAYEQYF.

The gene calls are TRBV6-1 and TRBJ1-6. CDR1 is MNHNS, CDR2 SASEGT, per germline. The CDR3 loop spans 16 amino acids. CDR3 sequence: CASSTHRSSYNSPLHF.